This T cell receptor (beta chain) was found in a study of control samples from healthy donors and cancer patients (dated by TCRdb to between 2020 and 2021). Library preparation used the immunoSEQ multiplex PCR assay. TCRdb took this table from immuneACCESS and kept in-frame rearrangements with V and J called. Such tables lack part of the clones; where checked against another copy, unresolved V genes explain under half of the gap, and the rest is unexplained. Within this sample are approximately 89,000 clones, with roughly 86% of them counted one time only. Over 20% of the sample belongs to the ten largest clones. As regards this clone: Its antigen is currently not known. It has no much larger one-base neighbor in the sample; base qualities were not kept.

V lost 1 base and J lost 4 bases, and the count of bases not matched to a germline gene is 6. The CDR3 measures 14 amino acids from cysteine to phenylalanine. Of the read, only the CDR3 DNA is kept; its 42 bases are in frame from base 1. CDR1 GTSNPN and CDR2 SVGIG were looked up in the germline V gene (reference sequence). The chain is encoded by TRBV30 joined to TRBJ1-2; TRBD1 fits 7 bases in the junction. This TCR came from a man under 40 in good health. Sequences were obtained from blood. CDR3 loop: CAWSGSAGGYGYTF. The DNA sequence follows: TGTGCCTGGAGTGGATCGGCAGGGGGCTATGGCTACACCTTC. Here the CDR3 is joined to the reference TRBV30 and TRBJ1-2 genes, and the full variable domain is: SQTIHQWPATLVQPVGSPLSLECTVEGTSNPNLYWYRQAAGRGLQLLFYSVGIGQISSEVPQNLSASRPQDRQFILSSKKLLLSDSGFYLCAWSGSAGGYGYTFGSGTRLTVV.